Described below is a single T cell receptor (beta chain) sequence and its context. The antigen is undetermined. The PCR had 60 Vbeta and 13 Jbeta primers. Clones were sequenced by immunoSEQ multiplex PCR, and TCRdb holds only the in-frame ones, with some missing. The sample lists 70,000 or so clones; roughly four fifths were seen once. Germline CDR1 reads MNHNY; CDR2 reads SVGAGI (reference sequence). This CDR3 is 14 amino acids long. V dropped 10 bases and J dropped 2 bases, with 17 bases sitting between them. These data come from a study of cytomegalovirus exposure and HLA in healthy donors. General observations from the study: What a later analysis showed was that several of the most significant clusters appeared linked to common viral pathogens.

This receptor was identified in a woman aged 55-69 years in good health and CMV-seropositive. Material for sequencing was PBMCs. The rearrangement uses TRBV6-6 and TRBJ2-5, with D possibly matching TRBD2 (5 bases). The CDR3 bases are TGTGCCACCTTAAAAGGAGGCAGGCAAGAGACCCAGTACTTC. Protein product: CATLKGGRQETQYF.